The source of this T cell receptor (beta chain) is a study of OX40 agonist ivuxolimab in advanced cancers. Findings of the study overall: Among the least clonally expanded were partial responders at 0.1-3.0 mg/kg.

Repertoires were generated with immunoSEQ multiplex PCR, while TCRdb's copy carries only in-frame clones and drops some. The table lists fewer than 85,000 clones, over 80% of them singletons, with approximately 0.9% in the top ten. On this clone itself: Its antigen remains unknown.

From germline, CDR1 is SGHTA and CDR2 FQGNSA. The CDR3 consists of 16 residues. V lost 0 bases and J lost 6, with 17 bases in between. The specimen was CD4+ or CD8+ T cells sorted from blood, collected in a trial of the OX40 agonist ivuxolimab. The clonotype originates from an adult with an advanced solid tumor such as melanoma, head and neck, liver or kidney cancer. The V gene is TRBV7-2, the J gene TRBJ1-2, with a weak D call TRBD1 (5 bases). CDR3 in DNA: TGTGCCAGCAGCTTAGCCACGGCGGCAGGGAAGGATGGCTACACCTTC. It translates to CASSLATAAGKDGYTF.